The sequence of this TCR beta chain was determined in a study of cytomegalovirus exposure and HLA in healthy donors. Healthy bone marrow donors made up the cohort. The PCR used 60 Vbeta and 13 Jbeta primers. The repertoire was sequenced with immunoSEQ multiplex PCR; TCRdb's copy has only in-frame clones and lacks some. The sample consists of 75,000 to 80,000 clones, about 78% of them appearing once. CDR3 length: 15 residues. Germline V CDR1 and CDR2: LGHNA, YNFKEQ. Trimming took 2 bases from V and 15 from J; bases not matched to a gene: 12. The receptor was isolated from a man in his forties in good health and CMV-seronegative. The chain joins TRBV4-2 to TRBJ1-6; TRBD1 agrees at 8 bases. Source material: PBMCs. The CDR3 nucleotides read TGTGCCAGCAGCCAACTAGACAGGGGTCTTATGCTCCTCCACTTT. It yields the protein CASSQLDRGLMLLHF.